The rows below give T cell receptor beta chains drawn from one sample of a study of beta chain features in type 1 diabetes. TCRdb's table, derived via immunoSEQ multiplex PCR, lists solely in-frame clones and lacks some. This sample has 300,000 to 350,000 clones, with around a fifth found just once. The sample was naive CD4+ T cells from blood. The source is a woman between 18 and 29 years old in good health. Each CDR3 is given with its conserved first and last residue. The D gene is left open where the match is weak. Clone size is shown for a subset of rows, as once, few, many or a class of expanded clone.

CDR3nt: TGTGCCAGCAGCTTGGGTGGACAGGATCAGCCCCAGCATTTT
CDR3aa: CASSLGGQDQPQHF
v_gene: TRBV5-4
d_gene: TRBD1
j_gene: TRBJ1-5
abundance: few

CDR3nt: TGTGCCAGCTCACCAGTAGGGGATGTCTACGAGCAGTACTTC
CDR3aa: CASSPVGDVYEQYF
v_gene: TRBV18
d_gene: NA
j_gene: TRBJ2-7
abundance: NA

CDR3nt: TGCAGCGCCGGGGCGCGGGGGCCTCCCTACGAGCAGTACTTC
CDR3aa: CSAGARGPPYEQYF
v_gene: TRBV29-1
d_gene: NA
j_gene: TRBJ2-7
abundance: few

CDR3nt: TGTGCCAGCAGCCGCCCGGGACAGGGAGAAAAACTGTTTTTT
CDR3aa: CASSRPGQGEKLFF
v_gene: TRBV7-9
d_gene: TRBD1
j_gene: TRBJ1-4
abundance: few

CDR3nt: TGTGCCAGCAGCTTACTACAGACCACAGATACGCAGTATTTT
CDR3aa: CASSLLQTTDTQYF
v_gene: TRBV7-2
d_gene: NA
j_gene: TRBJ2-3
abundance: few

CDR3nt: TGTGCCTGGAGCATAGGGGGGAACACTGAAGCTTTCTTT
CDR3aa: CAWSIGGNTEAFF
v_gene: TRBV30
d_gene: NA
j_gene: TRBJ1-1
abundance: NA

CDR3nt: TGCGCCAGCAGCTTGGTAGATAAACGAGAGACCCAGTACTTC
CDR3aa: CASSLVDKRETQYF
v_gene: TRBV5-1
d_gene: NA
j_gene: TRBJ2-5
abundance: NA

CDR3nt: TGCGCCAGCAGCCAAGCTGGGACAGGGGTCTACTATGGCTACACCTTC
CDR3aa: CASSQAGTGVYYGYTF
v_gene: TRBV4-1
d_gene: TRBD1
j_gene: TRBJ1-2
abundance: NA

CDR3nt: TGCGCCAGCAGCCTAGGACAGGGGGTGGAGACCCAGTACTTC
CDR3aa: CASSLGQGVETQYF
v_gene: TRBV5-1
d_gene: TRBD1
j_gene: TRBJ2-5
abundance: few

CDR3nt: TGTGCCAGCAGCTTCACAGAAAACATTCAGTACTTC
CDR3aa: CASSFTENIQYF
v_gene: TRBV5-6
d_gene: NA
j_gene: TRBJ2-4
abundance: few

CDR3nt: TGTGCCAGCAGCTTAGGCGGGCGGGAGACCCAGTACTTC
CDR3aa: CASSLGGRETQYF
v_gene: TRBV7-2
d_gene: NA
j_gene: TRBJ2-5
abundance: NA

CDR3nt: TGTGCCAGCTACAGGTTAGAGACCCAGTACTTC
CDR3aa: CASYRLETQYF
v_gene: TRBV7-9
d_gene: NA
j_gene: TRBJ2-5
abundance: NA

CDR3nt: TGTGCCAGCAGCTTCTCCGGGACAGGAGTTCCCAATGAGCAGTTCTTC
CDR3aa: CASSFSGTGVPNEQFF
v_gene: TRBV5-6
d_gene: TRBD1
j_gene: TRBJ2-1
abundance: NA

CDR3nt: TGCGCCAGCAGCCAGGATCTAGCGGGGGGACGCTACGAGCAGTACTTC
CDR3aa: CASSQDLAGGRYEQYF
v_gene: TRBV4-3
d_gene: TRBD2
j_gene: TRBJ2-7
abundance: NA

CDR3nt: TGTGCCAGCAGATTCCGGCCCAACGACAGAGAGACCCAGTACTTC
CDR3aa: CASRFRPNDRETQYF
v_gene: TRBV6-5
d_gene: NA
j_gene: TRBJ2-5
abundance: NA

CDR3nt: TGCGCCAGCAGCTTACGGGGGGGGAGCGAAGAGACCCAGTACTTC
CDR3aa: CASSLRGGSEETQYF
v_gene: TRBV5-1
d_gene: TRBD2
j_gene: TRBJ2-5
abundance: NA

CDR3nt: TGCAGTGCTGGACAGGGGGAGACCCAGTACTTC
CDR3aa: CSAGQGETQYF
v_gene: TRBV20-1
d_gene: TRBD1
j_gene: TRBJ2-5
abundance: few

CDR3nt: TGTGCCAGCCTGCAGGGGCTTTTTAATCAGCCCCAGCATTTT
CDR3aa: CASLQGLFNQPQHF
v_gene: TRBV6-6
d_gene: NA
j_gene: TRBJ1-5
abundance: few

CDR3nt: TGCGCCAGCAGCCAAGAGGGACAGGGTGACGAAGAGCAGTTCTTC
CDR3aa: CASSQEGQGDEEQFF
v_gene: TRBV4-1
d_gene: TRBD1
j_gene: TRBJ2-1
abundance: NA

CDR3nt: TGTGCCAGCAGAGGGACAGGGCCTGCAGATGAGCAGTTCTTC
CDR3aa: CASRGTGPADEQFF
v_gene: TRBV2
d_gene: TRBD1
j_gene: TRBJ2-1
abundance: NA

CDR3nt: TGTGCCAGCAGCCCCGGGTACGAGGCCCAGTACTTC
CDR3aa: CASSPGYEAQYF
v_gene: TRBV5-6
d_gene: NA
j_gene: TRBJ2-5
abundance: few

CDR3nt: TGTGCCATAGGACTAGCGGGAGCCCTTGAGCAGTTCTTC
CDR3aa: CAIGLAGALEQFF
v_gene: TRBV10-3
d_gene: TRBD2
j_gene: TRBJ2-1
abundance: few

CDR3nt: TGTGCCAGTAGACCCACAGGGGCCGGCAATCAGCCCCAGCATTTT
CDR3aa: CASRPTGAGNQPQHF
v_gene: TRBV19
d_gene: TRBD1
j_gene: TRBJ1-5
abundance: NA

CDR3nt: TGCGCCAGCAGCCAAGAGGACAGGGGGTTTAACATTCAGTACTTC
CDR3aa: CASSQEDRGFNIQYF
v_gene: TRBV4-1
d_gene: TRBD1
j_gene: TRBJ2-4
abundance: NA

CDR3nt: TGTGCCAGCAGCTGGGGAGCGAACTCCTACGAGCAGTACTTC
CDR3aa: CASSWGANSYEQYF
v_gene: TRBV7-9
d_gene: NA
j_gene: TRBJ2-7
abundance: NA

CDR3nt: TGTGCCAGTAGTACCGACAGGGGGCGGAGAGAGACCCAGTACTTC
CDR3aa: CASSTDRGRRETQYF
v_gene: TRBV19
d_gene: TRBD1
j_gene: TRBJ2-5
abundance: NA

CDR3nt: TGTGCCATCGGGGGACTAGCGGGAGTTTACCACGGGAATGAGCAGTTCTTC
CDR3aa: CAIGGLAGVYHGNEQFF
v_gene: TRBV10-3
d_gene: TRBD2
j_gene: TRBJ2-1
abundance: few

CDR3nt: TGTGCCAGTAGTAGGACCGGACAGCAGGATGAAAAACTGTTTTTT
CDR3aa: CASSRTGQQDEKLFF
v_gene: TRBV19
d_gene: NA
j_gene: TRBJ1-4
abundance: few

CDR3nt: TGTGCCAGCAGCGGTAGCGGGGCCTTCTACAATGAGCAGTTCTTC
CDR3aa: CASSGSGAFYNEQFF
v_gene: TRBV9
d_gene: TRBD2
j_gene: TRBJ2-1
abundance: few

CDR3nt: TGTGCCAGTAGCGCCCGGAGGAGGGCGGGAGAGCCCAATCAGCCCCAGCATTTT
CDR3aa: CASSARRRAGEPNQPQHF
v_gene: TRBV19
d_gene: NA
j_gene: TRBJ1-5
abundance: NA

CDR3nt: TGTGCCAGCAGGGACTCTGGAACCCTCAACAATGAGCAGTTCTTC
CDR3aa: CASRDSGTLNNEQFF
v_gene: TRBV25-1
d_gene: NA
j_gene: TRBJ2-1
abundance: few